This TCR beta chain is drawn from a study of blood T cell repertoires in COVID-19. V lost 4 bases and J 1 base, leaving 10 bases between the germline ends. The CDR3 is 14 amino acids. From germline, CDR1 is LGHNT and CDR2 FRNRAP. Data came from immunoSEQ multiplex PCR; TCRdb stores just in-frame clones and leaves some out. The sample has 130,000 to 150,000 clones, under 80% seen once; the top ten hold less than 4.5%. The receptor's source is a man between 60 and 75 years old with acute or convalescent COVID-19. The sample was peripheral blood. This chain links TRBV12-5 with TRBJ1-1; unclear D gene. CDR3 coding DNA: TGTGCTAGTGGTTCTTGGCCTCAGAACACTGAAGCTTTCTTT. It encodes CASGSWPQNTEAFF.